This TCR beta chain was retrieved from a study of cytomegalovirus exposure and HLA in healthy donors. Produced via immunoSEQ multiplex PCR; TCRdb's table is partial and in-frame only. Among some 330,000 clones, 70% to 90% were seen once, and the ten largest hold approximately 0.84%. Sequenced sample: PBMCs. This TCR derives from a woman under 30 in good health and CMV-seronegative.

The CDR3 nucleotides read TGCGCCAGCAGCTTGGCTCCAGCGGACTACAATGAGCAGTTCTTC. It translates to CASSLAPADYNEQFF. The gene calls are TRBV5-1 and TRBJ2-1; weak D call: TRBD2 (5 bases). This CDR3 is built from 15 residues. The germline CDR1 and CDR2 sequences are SGHRS and YFSETQ. Trimming removed 0 bases from V and 3 bases from J, with 10 bases in between.